The 16 T cell receptor beta chains presented below share a single source sample, sequenced in a study of T-cell memory formation after mild COVID-19. TCRdb used MiXCR to reprocess the 5' RACE reads, holding one entry per CDR3 protein. This table holds some 250,000 distinct CDR3 sequences, approximately 19% found once. The source material was PBMCs or a T cell subset sorted from them (not recorded which). Receptors were obtained from a man aged 18 to 30 who had mild COVID-19 (a few samples of this study predate the infection). Cell type and time point are not known.

This clonotype was detected only a few times. DNA of the CDR3: TGTGCCAGCAGTTTACGAGTAGGATTATATGGCTACACCTTC. It encodes CASSLRVGLYGYTF. This chain joins TRBV27 and TRBJ1-2; D gene ambiguous. V lost 2 bases to trimming and J lost 5 bases, with 12 bases between them. CDR3 length: 14 residues. CDR1 and CDR2 from the germline V gene are MNHEY and SMNVEV (reference sequence).

This clonotype was detected only a few times. The chain couples TRBV7-9 to TRBJ2-5, with a possible D match to TRBD2 (6 bases). The V end was cut by 5 bases, the J end by 2 bases, with 18 bases between. Germline V lookup: CDR1 SEHNR, CDR2 FQNEAQ (reference sequence). The CDR3 contains 16 residues. The CDR3 is CASSPAWGESQETQYF. The CDR3 bases are TGTGCCAGCAGCCCGGCGTGGGGGGAGAGTCAAGAGACCCAGTACTTC.

The gene calls are TRBV20-1 and TRBJ2-1; 8 bases fit TRBD1. Germline V CDR1 and CDR2: DFQATT, SNEGSKA (reference sequence). V dropped 3 bases and J dropped 10; count of bases not matched to a gene: 8. The CDR3 covers 13 residues. CDR3: CSASDRGSGEQFF. CDR3 DNA sequence: TGCAGTGCTAGCGACAGGGGTTCAGGGGAGCAGTTCTTC.

This clonotype appeared a few times. The V gene is TRBV6-5, the J gene TRBJ2-5; no firm D call. Germline-derived CDR1 and CDR2 are MNHEY and SVGAGI. The CDR3 consists of 14 residues. V dropped 0 bases and J dropped 5 bases, with 10 bases sitting between them. The CDR3 DNA follows: TGTGCCAGCAGTTACTCAGCTAGTGGTGAGACCCAGTACTTC. It yields the protein CASSYSASGETQYF.

This clonotype showed up just a few times. This chain connects TRBV27 to TRBJ1-1; unclear D gene. CDR3 length: 14 amino acids. The germline V and J ends were trimmed by 4 bases and 10 bases, with 19 bases remaining between them. The germline V gene encodes CDR1 MNHEY and CDR2 SMNVEV (reference sequence). The CDR3 sequence is CASSSQRTAIVAFF. CDR3 nucleotides: TGTGCCAGCAGTTCCCAAAGGACGGCCATAGTAGCTTTCTTT.

This clonotype has only a few counts. This chain joins TRBV25-1 and TRBJ2-5, with 11 positions matching TRBD1. Germline V CDR1 and CDR2: MGHDK, SYGVNS. Trimming removed 2 bases from V and 5 bases from J; junction bases left unmatched: 7. This CDR3 region has 16 residues. The CDR3 loop is CASSELGQGVGETQYF. CDR3 bases: TGTGCCAGCAGTGAACTGGGACAGGGGGTCGGGGAGACCCAGTACTTC.

This chain connects TRBV27 to TRBJ2-3, with D perhaps matching TRBD2 (6 bases). Germline V lookup: CDR1 MNHEY, CDR2 SMNVEV (reference sequence). With 4 bases removed from V and 2 bases from J, the gap between germline ends came to 10 bases. There are 14 residues in the CDR3. CDR3: CASSSRGYTDTQYF. CDR3 nucleotides: TGTGCCAGCAGTTCACGGGGGTACACAGATACGCAGTATTTT.

The chain links TRBV6-5 to TRBJ2-2, with 7 bases identical to TRBD1. Germline loops: CDR1 MNHEY, CDR2 SVGAGI. The CDR3 contains 17 residues. J was trimmed by 5 bases and V by 3 bases; bases with no gene match: 12. The CDR3 DNA is TGTGCCAGCAGTTATTCATTCTACAGGGGTGGGACCGGGGAGCTGTTTTTT. The encoded protein is CASSYSFYRGGTGELFF.

There are a few counts of this clonotype. This chain joins TRBV7-2 and TRBJ2-2; D call uncertain. Germline CDR1 is SGHTA and CDR2 is FQGNSA. The CDR3 spans 13 residues. Trimming pared 5 bases from V and 3 bases from J, leaving 7 bases between. CDR3 residues: CASSRVHTGELFF. CDR3 nucleotide sequence: TGTGCCAGCAGCCGGGTACACACCGGGGAGCTGTTTTTT.

This clonotype occurred a few times. V and J are TRBV28 and TRBJ2-7; 7 bases line up with TRBD1. Germline V CDR1 and CDR2: MDHEN, SYDVKM. The CDR3 consists of 14 residues. Unmatched junction bases numbered 9, after V lost 7 bases and J lost 3 bases. In DNA form, the CDR3 reads TGTGCCAGCACCCGACAGGGCAGGCTCTACGAGCAGTACGTC. It codes for CASTRQGRLYEQYV.

The DNA for the CDR3 is TGTGCCAGCTCCCCTGCCGGACAGTCCACAGATACGCAGTATTTT. Translating it yields CASSPAGQSTDTQYF. This chain connects TRBV18 to TRBJ2-3; D might be TRBD1 (6 bases). The germline CDR1 and CDR2 sequences are KGHSH and LQKENI. The V gene lost 6 bases and the J gene lost 2 bases, with 15 bases spanning the gap. The CDR3 loop spans 15 amino acids.

This rearrangement joins TRBV27 to TRBJ1-6; D ambiguous. V gave up 3 bases and J gave up 10 bases, with 13 bases separating them. Germline V gene lookup returns CDR1 MNHEY and CDR2 SMNVEV (reference sequence). This CDR3 contains 14 residues. CDR3 nucleotide sequence: TGTGCCAGCAGTTTTGGGCTAACGGGATCACCCCTCCACTTT. It translates to CASSFGLTGSPLHF.

This clonotype showed up just a few times. The chain links TRBV20-1 to TRBJ2-7, with no clear D. Trimming shortened V by 2 bases and J by 2 bases, and 10 bases separated the two germline ends. The germline gives CDR1 DFQATT, CDR2 SNEGSKA (reference sequence). The CDR3 length is 13 residues. The CDR3 DNA follows: TGCAGTGCTAGACATCCGGGCACCTACGAGCAGTACGTC. This codes for CSARHPGTYEQYV.

The chain employs TRBV6-6 and TRBJ2-3; D remains unclear. Germline V gene sequence: CDR1 MNHNY, CDR2 SVGAGI (reference sequence). The CDR3 extends over 12 amino acids. Trimming took 7 bases from V and 6 from J, leaving 11 bases between them. CDR3 residues: CASIGPLDTQYF. The CDR3 region has the DNA TGTGCCAGCATCGGACCTCTTGATACGCAGTATTTT.

This clonotype was recorded a few times. J is TRBJ2-7 and V is TRBV25-1, with 10 bases that match TRBD2. The CDR3 covers 16 residues. The germline CDR1 and CDR2 sequences are MGHDK and SYGVNS. V gave up 5 bases and J gave up 5 bases; unmatched junction bases: 12. CDR3: CASSMPGLAGEHEQYF. In nucleotides, the CDR3 is TGTGCCAGCAGTATGCCTGGGCTAGCGGGGGAACACGAGCAGTACTTC.

The chain links TRBV19 to TRBJ2-2, with 7 bases fitting TRBD1. The CDR3 consists of 13 residues. CDR1 and CDR2 (germline): LNHDA, SQIVND (reference sequence). The CDR3 nucleotides are TGTGCAACCTTAGGGGGCTGGATCGGGGAGCTGTTTTTT. Encoded protein: CATLGGWIGELFF.